The clone carrying this T cell receptor beta chain turned up a few times. Its antigen is not identified. This specimen belongs to a study of beta chain features in type 1 diabetes. Whole-study results and caveats: When VDJ junctions were examined, type 1 diabetes patients showed fewer insertions and more deletions. Among patients with Type 1 diabetes, TCRB CDR3s were moderately but significantly shorter in every one of the four CD4+ subsets.

CD4+ naive, central memory, regulatory and stem cell-like memory cells were sorted via CD45RO/CCR7/CD25/CD127/CD95/CD27. Sorted populations all had greater than 98% purity. Since all of the isolated RNA was reverse transcribed, expressed TCRB transcripts were what got sequenced. The table came from immunoSEQ multiplex PCR; TCRdb's copy has only in-frame clones and leaves some out. The table includes about 120,000 clones, roughly a sixth detected once. Source material: central memory CD4+ T cells from blood. This TCR was recovered from a man aged 18 to 30 with type 1 diabetes.

CDR3 nucleotide sequence: TGTGTAACTAGCGGGAGTTCAGATACGCAGTATTTT. Translating gives CVTSGSSDTQYF. This chain connects TRBV2 to TRBJ2-3; 11 bases fit TRBD2. The CDR3 is 12 residues long. Germline loops: CDR1 SNHLY, CDR2 FYNNEI.